The 32 T cell receptor beta chains listed next were all sequenced from one sample in a study of breast tumors, draining lymph nodes, adjacent tissues. TCRdb recomputed calls from the multiplex PCR reads with MiXCR, one row per CDR3 protein. The sample has 150,000 to 200,000 distinct CDR3 sequences, approximately 33% seen once. The lymph nodes were axillary draining lymph nodes from breast cancer patients. The sample was axillary lymph node tissue. All receptors come from a female donor with breast cancer. Some clones in this sample may be carry-over from other donors' samples.

The chain is built from TRBV2 and TRBJ2-7; perhaps D is TRBD1 or TRBD2 (5 bases each). Germline CDR1 and CDR2: SNHLY and FYNNEI. CDR3 length: 15 amino acids. With 4 bases removed from V and 5 bases from J, the gap between germline ends came to 18 bases. Here the CDR3 DNA reads TGTGCCAGCAGTGTAACCATAGCGCAGGGTCACGAGCAGTACTTC. It is translated as CASSVTIAQGHEQYF.

The table lists this clonotype with many counts. The rearrangement links TRBV7-3 to TRBJ2-1; 9 nucleotides align to TRBD2. Germline V gene sequence: CDR1 SGHTA, CDR2 FQGTGA. The V gene end was trimmed by 5 bases and the J gene end by 6 bases; junction bases not matched to a gene: 8. The CDR3 has 15 amino acids. CDR3: CASSPYAGGFNEQFF. The CDR3 nucleotides read TGTGCCAGCAGCCCCTACGCGGGGGGGTTCAATGAGCAGTTCTTC.

The chain has TRBV20-1 and TRBJ1-6, with 7 nucleotides matching TRBD1. Germline V gene data show CDR1 as DFQATT and CDR2 as SNEGSKA (reference sequence). The CDR3 has 13 residues. V was clipped by 6 bases and J by 5 bases; unmatched bases: 4. Here the CDR3 DNA reads TGCAGTGCGGAGGGGGCCGATAATTCACCCCTCCACTTT. As protein: CSAEGADNSPLHF.

The CDR3 nucleotides are TGTGCCAGTAGTGGGACAGGTTTTTCGTCCTACAATGAGCAGTTCTTC. Protein product: CASSGTGFSSYNEQFF. The chain uses TRBV19 and TRBJ2-1, with 8 nucleotides matching TRBD1. J gave up 1 base and V 5 bases, and 7 bases lay outside the gene matches. Per the germline V gene, CDR1 is LNHDA and CDR2 is SQIVND (reference sequence). The CDR3 length is 16 residues. The full variable domain, completed using reference TRBV19 and TRBJ2-1, is DGGITQSPKYLFRKEGQNVTLSCEQNLNHDAMYWYRQDPGQGLRLIYYSQIVNDFQKGDIAEGYSVSREKKESFPLTVTSAQKNPTAFYLCASSGTGFSSYNEQFFGPGTRLTVL.

About this clonotype: A much larger clone sits a single nucleotide away, making a read error possible. The rearrangement joins TRBV10-3 to TRBJ1-5; 11 bases map to TRBD1. The ends lost 10 bases at V and 4 bases at J; junction bases unmatched: 15. CDR3 length equals 17 residues. The germline gives CDR1 ENHRY, CDR2 SYGVKD. CDR3 nucleotides: TGTGCCAGCGGTTTGGGAGAGTGGGACAGGGGGAATCAGCCCCAGCATTTT. Translating it yields CASGLGEWDRGNQPQHF.

This clonotype was seen a few times. This chain links TRBV5-4 with TRBJ2-2; TRBD1 is a possible D gene (5 bases). V lost 4 bases, J lost 5 bases, and 15 bases lay in between. This CDR3 contains 15 residues. Germline values: CDR1 SGHNT, CDR2 YYREEE (reference sequence). CDR3 in amino acids: CASSPATDLTGELFF. CDR3 nucleotide sequence: TGTGCCAGCAGCCCAGCGACAGACTTGACCGGGGAGCTGTTTTTT.

This clonotype came up a few times. This sequence joins TRBV6-6 and TRBJ1-1, with a weak D call TRBD1 (6 bases). The CDR3 totals 18 residues. The V and J ends lost 4 bases and 0 bases respectively, with 21 bases between them. CDR1 is MNHNY and CDR2 is SVGAGI in the germline V gene (reference sequence). CDR3 sequence: CASSSLSRTDRLNTEAFF. CDR3 bases: TGTGCCAGCAGTTCCCTCTCCCGAACGGACAGACTGAACACTGAAGCTTTCTTT.

This clonotype came up once. J is TRBJ2-6 and V is TRBV9, with TRBD1 matching over 7 bases. V lost 4 bases, J lost 6 bases, and 7 bases stayed unmatched. This CDR3 has 15 residues. CDR1 SGDLS and CDR2 YYNGEE come from the germline V gene. This CDR3 is CASSSGQTAANVLTF. Written as DNA, the CDR3 is TGTGCCAGCAGCTCGGGACAGACTGCGGCCAACGTCCTGACTTTC.

This clonotype appeared many times. The chain carries TRBV28 and TRBJ1-2; TRBD1 agrees at 12 bases. The germline V gene encodes CDR1 MDHEN and CDR2 SYDVKM. The CDR3 spans 15 residues. V lost 6 bases to trimming and J lost 8 bases; unmatched junction nucleotides: 10. CDR3 residues: CASRDPGQGALGYTF. In DNA, the CDR3 is TGTGCCAGCAGGGATCCGGGACAGGGGGCACTAGGCTACACCTTC.

This clonotype was counted a few times. One end of the junction varies from germline; a read error may be responsible. The chain links TRBV6-5 to TRBJ1-6, with D unclear. Germline V gene lookup returns CDR1 MNHEY and CDR2 SVGAGI. This CDR3 region has 14 residues. The chain's CDR3 is CASSHSPVGLPLHF. In nucleotides, the CDR3 is TGTGCCAGCAGTCACTCCCCTGTCGGACTCCCCCTCCACTTT.

This clonotype appeared many times. The chain joins TRBV20-1 to TRBJ2-3; 9 bases match TRBD2. Germline V gene sequence: CDR1 DFQATT, CDR2 SNEGSKA (reference sequence). J gave up 2 bases and V 2 bases, and 14 bases lay outside the gene matches. The CDR3 runs 18 residues. In nucleotides, the CDR3 is TGCAGTGCTAGAACCCTTCGGGGCGGGGGGGCTTACACAGATACGCAGTATTTT. It is translated as CSARTLRGGGAYTDTQYF.

This chain joins TRBV7-9 and TRBJ2-5; TRBD1 matches 8 bases. The CDR3 is made up of 15 amino acids. The germline V gene encodes CDR1 SEHNR and CDR2 FQNEAQ (reference sequence). V lost 0 bases and J lost 6; bases outside the gene matches: 6. CDR3 amino acids: CASSLADRVGKTQYF. CDR3 nucleotide sequence: TGTGCCAGCAGCTTAGCGGACAGGGTGGGAAAGACCCAGTACTTC.

This clonotype occurred many times. J is TRBJ1-6 and V is TRBV30; 10 nucleotides agree with TRBD1. Trimming at V came to 5 bases and at J to 2 bases, leaving 0 bases not matched to a gene. Looked up from germline, CDR1 is GTSNPN and CDR2 is SVGIG (reference sequence). The length of the CDR3 is 14 residues. The CDR3 region is CAWDRGPYNSPLHF. CDR3 in DNA: TGTGCCTGGGACAGGGGGCCCTATAATTCACCCCTCCACTTT. The full variable domain, in which reference TRBV30 and TRBJ1-6 provide the parts outside the CDR3, is SQTIHQWPATLVQPVGSPLSLECTVEGTSNPNLYWYRQAAGRGLQLLFYSVGIGQISSEVPQNLSASRPQDRQFILSSKKLLLSDSGFYLCAWDRGPYNSPLHFGNGTRLTVT.

The gene calls are TRBV20-1 and TRBJ1-6; 7 bases agree with TRBD1. Germline CDR1 reads DFQATT; CDR2 reads SNEGSKA (reference sequence). This CDR3 region has 12 residues. The junction had 9 bases not matched to a gene; V was cut back by 6 bases and J by 13 bases. The CDR3 protein is CSAGGEKFPLHF. The CDR3 nucleotides read TGCAGTGCAGGGGGCGAGAAATTCCCCCTCCACTTT.

The rearrangement uses TRBV2 and TRBJ1-5; 8 bases line up with TRBD1. There are 15 residues in the CDR3. J was trimmed by 2 bases and V by 6 bases; bases with no gene match: 6. Germline values: CDR1 SNHLY, CDR2 FYNNEI. CDR3 loop: CASREGTGGNQPQHF. CDR3 coding DNA: TGTGCCAGCAGGGAGGGGACAGGCGGCAATCAGCCCCAGCATTTT.

The gene calls are TRBV5-5 and TRBJ1-3; D unclear. CDR1 and CDR2 from the germline V gene are SGHKS and YYEKEE (reference sequence). This CDR3 has 16 amino acids. The V end lost 4 bases, the J end lost 0 bases, and 14 bases lay between the germline ends. The CDR3 here is CASSTITANSGNTIYF. CDR3 bases: TGTGCCAGCAGCACTATTACAGCAAACTCTGGAAACACCATATATTTT. Full variable domain (remainder filled in from reference TRBV5-5 and TRBJ1-3): DAGVTQSPTHLIKTRGQQVTLRCSPISGHKSVSWYQQVLGQGPQFIFQYYEKEERGRGNFPDRFSARQFPNYSSELNVNALLLGDSALYLCASSTITANSGNTIYFGEGSWLTVV.

As concerns this clonotype: A much larger clone lies a single base off, so this may be a read error. The chain combines TRBV7-8 with TRBJ2-1; tentative D call: TRBD2 (6 bases). Per the germline V gene, CDR1 is SGHVS and CDR2 is FQNEAQ. The CDR3 extends over 15 amino acids. The CDR3 DNA is TGTGCCAGCAGCTTAGTCGGGAGCTCCTACAATGAGCAGCTCTTC. Translating gives CASSLVGSSYNEQLF.

Comments on this clonotype: One base away lies a much larger clone, so this may be a sequencing read error. The chain carries TRBV7-2 and TRBJ1-3; D is undetermined. The CDR3 length is 14 residues. Germline CDR1 and CDR2: SGHTA and FQGNSA. The CDR3: CASSSLRGGSTIYF. The CDR3 nucleotides read TGTGCCAGCAGCTCCCTGAGAGGAGGAAGCACCATATATTTT.

The chain combines TRBV6-5 with TRBJ2-1, with D tentatively TRBD1 or TRBD2 (5 bases each). This CDR3 comprises 15 residues. The V and J ends lost 7 bases and 2 bases respectively, with 15 bases between them. Germline loops: CDR1 MNHEY, CDR2 SVGAGI. The CDR3 DNA sequence: TGTGCCAGCACCCACGGGGACGCAGCCTACAATGAGCAGTTCTTC. It yields the protein CASTHGDAAYNEQFF.

This clonotype was picked up many times. V usage is TRBV7-8 and J usage is TRBJ2-7; D is uncertain. CDR3 size: 13 residues. The V gene's germline CDR1 is SGHVS and CDR2 FQNEAQ. Trimming took 2 bases from V and 0 from J, leaving 5 bases between them. Here the CDR3 DNA reads TGTGCCAGCAGCTTAACGGACTCCTACGAGCAGTACTTC. Its protein product is CASSLTDSYEQYF.

Many counts were recorded for this clonotype. The chain recombines TRBV6-1 with TRBJ2-5; 7 bases fit TRBD2. The length of the CDR3 is 13 residues. V gave up 3 bases and J gave up 4 bases; unmatched junction bases: 2. Germline-derived CDR1 and CDR2 are MNHNS and SASEGT. The CDR3 region is CASSDTGGETQYF. CDR3 nucleotides: TGTGCCAGCAGTGACACGGGGGGAGAGACCCAGTACTTC.

Note on this clonotype: A read error may explain this, as a much larger clone is one base away. The chain couples TRBV20-1 to TRBJ2-1, with 11 bases fitting TRBD2. The CDR3 runs 14 residues. The V gene's germline CDR1 is DFQATT and CDR2 SNEGSKA (reference sequence). The CDR3 coding sequence is TGCAGTGCTCCGGGACTAGCGGCTTACACTGAGCAGTTCTTC. Protein product: CSAPGLAAYTEQFF.

Regarding this clonotype: A much more abundant neighbour one base away suggests this may be a read error. The chain employs TRBV6-6 and TRBJ2-7; 10 nucleotides agree with TRBD1. The CDR3 spans 15 residues. Germline assignment: CDR1 MNHNY and CDR2 SVGAGI (reference sequence). V lost 5 bases to trimming and J lost 6 bases; unmatched junction nucleotides: 10. In nucleotides, the CDR3 is TGTGCCAGCAGTCCCTCCGAGACAGGGGGCCTCGAGCAGTACTTC. Translation gives CASSPSETGGLEQYF.

This clonotype was detected ten times or more. V is TRBV15 and J is TRBJ2-5; 10 bases are shared with TRBD2. J was trimmed by 5 bases and V by 1 base; bases with no gene match: 4. The germline V gene has CDR1 LNHNV and CDR2 YYDKDF (reference sequence). This CDR3 has 15 residues. The CDR3 loop is CATSRGASGSETQYF. DNA for the CDR3: TGTGCCACCAGCAGAGGAGCTAGCGGGAGTGAGACCCAGTACTTC.

This clonotype was seen many times. The CDR3 is CASSVGTRAQFEQYF. CDR3 nucleotide sequence: TGTGCCAGTAGTGTGGGGACGAGGGCCCAGTTCGAGCAGTACTTC. V gene TRBV19 combines with J gene TRBJ2-7; D possibly matches TRBD1 or TRBD2 (5 bases each). Germline CDR1 is LNHDA and CDR2 is SQIVND (reference sequence). The CDR3 extends over 15 amino acids. The V end was cut by 5 bases, the J end by 6 bases, with 20 bases between.

The sample holds many counts of this clonotype. The chain couples TRBV19 to TRBJ1-4; TRBD1 is a possible D gene (5 bases). The V end was cut by 5 bases, the J end by 5 bases, with 9 bases between. Germline CDR1 LNHDA, CDR2 SQIVND (reference sequence). This CDR3 comprises 13 residues. In DNA, the CDR3 is TGTGCCAGTAGTTCGGAGGGGAATGAAAAACTGTTTTTT. It encodes CASSSEGNEKLFF. The variable domain in full, with the rest retrieved from reference TRBV19 and TRBJ1-4, is DGGITQSPKYLFRKEGQNVTLSCEQNLNHDAMYWYRQDPGQGLRLIYYSQIVNDFQKGDIAEGYSVSREKKESFPLTVTSAQKNPTAFYLCASSSEGNEKLFFGSGTQLSVL.

This clonotype was counted ten times or more. The V and J genes are TRBV12-3 or TRBV12-4 and TRBJ1-5; D is perhaps TRBD1 (5 bases). The CDR3 sequence is 15 residues long. V gave up 4 bases and J gave up 0 bases, with 10 bases separating them. For the CDR3, the DNA is TGTGCCAGCAGTTCCACGGGACGTAGCAATCAGCCCCAGCATTTT. Protein sequence: CASSSTGRSNQPQHF.

In this sample, this clonotype turned up many times. V and J are TRBV30 and TRBJ2-1; the match to TRBD2 covers 8 bases. Germline loops: CDR1 GTSNPN, CDR2 SVGIG (reference sequence). The CDR3 length is 14 residues. Trimming cost V 4 bases and J 4 bases; bases outside gene matches: 6. This CDR3 reads CAWIGLAGYNEQFF. The CDR3 DNA follows: TGTGCCTGGATCGGGCTAGCGGGTTACAATGAGCAGTTCTTC.

There are a few counts of this clonotype. The chain couples TRBV28 to TRBJ2-3; 10 bases line up with TRBD2. Trimming removed 6 bases from V and 9 bases from J; junction bases left unmatched: 18. The germline CDR1 and CDR2 sequences are MDHEN and SYDVKM. This CDR3 region has 17 residues. The CDR3 DNA follows: TGTGCCAGCAGCCGGGGGCTACTAGCGGGATCTCCCGGAACGCAGTATTTT. Encoded protein: CASSRGLLAGSPGTQYF.

V is TRBV2 and J is TRBJ2-1; tentatively, D is TRBD1 (6 bases). CDR1 is SNHLY, CDR2 FYNNEI, per germline. Trimming removed 6 bases at V and 10 bases at J, with 10 bases between. The CDR3 contains 11 residues. The DNA of the CDR3 is TGTGCCAGCAGGGCAGGGGAGGAGCAGTTCTTC. Translated: CASRAGEEQFF. Drawing the rest from reference TRBV2 and TRBJ2-1, the complete variable domain is EPEVTQTPSHQVTQMGQEVILRCVPISNHLYFYWYRQILGQKVEFLVSFYNNEISEKSEIFDDQFSVERPDGSNFTLKIRSTKLEDSAMYFCASRAGEEQFFGPGTRLTVL.

This clonotype was seen only once. V is TRBV7-2 and J is TRBJ1-6, with D possibly matching TRBD1 (5 bases). Germline V gene sequence: CDR1 SGHTA, CDR2 FQGNSA. This CDR3 is 18 amino acids long. V lost 0 bases to trimming and J lost 10 bases, with 22 bases between them. The CDR3 DNA is TGTGCCAGCAGCTTAGCTAGGCAGTCTAGGGGAAGTGGATCACCCCTCCACTTT. It translates to CASSLARQSRGSGSPLHF.

This clonotype was observed many times. CDR3 DNA sequence: TGTGCCAGCAACGCGGACAGGGGCGAGCAGTACTTC. Protein product: CASNADRGEQYF. The V and J genes are TRBV2 and TRBJ2-7; 9 nucleotides agree with TRBD1. V lost 7 bases and J lost 6; bases outside the gene matches: 4. Germline V lookup: CDR1 SNHLY, CDR2 FYNNEI. The CDR3 is made up of 12 amino acids. Complete variable domain (other parts from reference TRBV2 and TRBJ2-7): EPEVTQTPSHQVTQMGQEVILRCVPISNHLYFYWYRQILGQKVEFLVSFYNNEISEKSEIFDDQFSVERPDGSNFTLKIRSTKLEDSAMYFCASNADRGEQYFGPGTRLTVT.